This T cell receptor (beta chain) was recovered during a study of blood T cell repertoires in COVID-19. Study-wide background: PBMCs, B-cell-depleted T cells, or T cells provided the cDNA or gDNA that made up the material.

Profiled with immunoSEQ multiplex PCR; TCRdb holds only in-frame clones, not every one. The table shows about 250,000 clones, with about 91% occurring only once. The V end lost 7 bases, the J end lost 0 bases, and 13 bases lay between the germline ends. CDR1 is SGHTA and CDR2 is FQGNSA in the germline V gene. The CDR3 runs to 15 residues. Participants were aged about 18 to 89 years from about two dozen US areas. This clone was seen a handful of times. Source material: PBMCs or T cells enriched from blood (not recorded which). The receptor was derived from a woman between 25 and 40 years old with acute COVID-19. The chain carries TRBV7-2 and TRBJ2-1, with a tentative D call TRBD1 (6 bases). CDR3 sequence (DNA): TGTGCCAGCACCCTTCAGGGGAGCTCCTACAATGAGCAGTTCTTC. This gives the protein CASTLQGSSYNEQFF.